What follows is one T cell receptor (beta chain) and its context. Antigen unknown. These data are taken from a study of vaccination and CD4 T cells after COVID-19. Treatment meaning: roughly 11-day PBMC culture with coronavirus spike peptide pools or control peptides (ViraFEST assay). The study, taken as a whole, reports: Recorded median SARS-CoV-2-reactive clonotype numbers increased from about 20 to 38 without reaching significance.

Scientists ran DNA taken from cultured CD4+ T cells through the Oncomine TCR Beta short-read assay for sequencing. MiXCR was run by TCRdb on the PCR reads, yielding one entry per CDR3 protein. The sample lists tens of thousands of distinct CDR3 sequences, around 45% occurring once. This clonotype was sampled from a human donor who received a COVID-19 vaccine. The specimen comprised CD4+ T cells from blood, cultured in vitro, sampled before SARS-CoV-2 vaccination.

For the CDR3, the DNA is TGTGCCAGCAGCTTGACAGGGCGCGAGCCCCAGCATTTT. It yields the protein CASSLTGREPQHF. The chain has TRBV7-8 and TRBJ1-5, with 7 bases lining up with TRBD1. After removal of 3 bases from V and 8 bases from J, the junction contained 4 bases not matched to a gene. In germline, CDR1 is SGHVS, CDR2 FQNEAQ. This CDR3 spans 13 amino acids.